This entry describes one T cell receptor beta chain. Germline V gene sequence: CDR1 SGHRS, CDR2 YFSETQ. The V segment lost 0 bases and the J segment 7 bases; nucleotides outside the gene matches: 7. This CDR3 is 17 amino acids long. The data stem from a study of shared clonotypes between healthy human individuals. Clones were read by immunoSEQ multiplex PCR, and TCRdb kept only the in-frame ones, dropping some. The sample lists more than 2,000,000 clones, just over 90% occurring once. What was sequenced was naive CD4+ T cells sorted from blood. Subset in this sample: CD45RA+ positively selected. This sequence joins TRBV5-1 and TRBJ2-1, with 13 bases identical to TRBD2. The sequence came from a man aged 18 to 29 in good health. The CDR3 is CASSLVLAGGPANEQFF. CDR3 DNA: TGCGCCAGCAGCTTGGTACTAGCGGGAGGGCCGGCAAATGAGCAGTTCTTC.